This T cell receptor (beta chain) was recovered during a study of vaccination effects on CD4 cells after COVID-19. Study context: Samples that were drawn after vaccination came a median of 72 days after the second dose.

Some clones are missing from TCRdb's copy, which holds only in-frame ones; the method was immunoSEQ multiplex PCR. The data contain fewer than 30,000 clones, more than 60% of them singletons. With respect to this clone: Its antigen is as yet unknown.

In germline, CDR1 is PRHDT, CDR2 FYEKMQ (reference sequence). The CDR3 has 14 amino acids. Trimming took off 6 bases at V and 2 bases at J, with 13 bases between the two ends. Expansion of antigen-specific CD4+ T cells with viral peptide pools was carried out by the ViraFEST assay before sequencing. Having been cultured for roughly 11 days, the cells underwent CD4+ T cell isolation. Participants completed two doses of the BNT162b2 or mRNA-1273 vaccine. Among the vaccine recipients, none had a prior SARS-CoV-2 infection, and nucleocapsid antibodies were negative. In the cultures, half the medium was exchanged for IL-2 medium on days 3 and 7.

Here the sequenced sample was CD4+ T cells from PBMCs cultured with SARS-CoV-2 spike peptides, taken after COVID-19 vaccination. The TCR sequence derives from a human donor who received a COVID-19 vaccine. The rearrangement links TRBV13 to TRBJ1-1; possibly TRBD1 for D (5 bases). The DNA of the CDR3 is TGTGCCAGCAGTGATTCCAGGGCCAACACTGAAGCTTTCTTT. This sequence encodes CASSDSRANTEAFF.